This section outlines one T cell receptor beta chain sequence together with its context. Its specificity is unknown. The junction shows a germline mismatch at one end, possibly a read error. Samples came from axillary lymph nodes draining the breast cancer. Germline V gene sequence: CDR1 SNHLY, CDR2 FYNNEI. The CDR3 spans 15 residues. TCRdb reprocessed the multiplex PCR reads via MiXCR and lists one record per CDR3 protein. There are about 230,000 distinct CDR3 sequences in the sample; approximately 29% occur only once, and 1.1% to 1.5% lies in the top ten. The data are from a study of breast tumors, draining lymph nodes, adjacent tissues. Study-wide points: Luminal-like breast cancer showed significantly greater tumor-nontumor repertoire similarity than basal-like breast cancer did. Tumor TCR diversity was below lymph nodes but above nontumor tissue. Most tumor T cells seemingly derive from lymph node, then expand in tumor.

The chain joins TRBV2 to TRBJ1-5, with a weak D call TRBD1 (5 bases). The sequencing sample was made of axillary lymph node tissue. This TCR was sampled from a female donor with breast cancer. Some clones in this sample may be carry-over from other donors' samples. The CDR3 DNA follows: TGTGCCAGCAGACTCGGGACGTCCAACAATCAGCCCCGGCATTTT. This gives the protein CASRLGTSNNQPRHF.